The text below deals with one T cell receptor (beta chain). The sample comes from a study of blood T cells in healthy people across ages. Primed by a sample-barcoded 5' primer and a J-beta primer mix, a second PCR proceeded for roughly 7 to 12 cycles. Each CDR3 protein is one row after TCRdb ran MiXCR on the 5' RACE reads. The table has roughly 730,000 distinct CDR3 sequences, approximately 53% seen once. The germline V gene encodes CDR1 MNHNY and CDR2 SVGAGI (reference sequence). The CDR3 runs 13 residues. The V and J ends lost 2 bases and 3 bases respectively, with 8 bases between them. This TCR came from a man in his forties in good health. This chain uses TRBV6-6 with TRBJ2-7; the D gene is possibly TRBD2 (6 bases). The material sequenced was blood. The DNA for the CDR3 is TGTGCCAGCAGTTACATGGGGGGCTACGAGCAGTACTTC. It yields the protein CASSYMGGYEQYF.